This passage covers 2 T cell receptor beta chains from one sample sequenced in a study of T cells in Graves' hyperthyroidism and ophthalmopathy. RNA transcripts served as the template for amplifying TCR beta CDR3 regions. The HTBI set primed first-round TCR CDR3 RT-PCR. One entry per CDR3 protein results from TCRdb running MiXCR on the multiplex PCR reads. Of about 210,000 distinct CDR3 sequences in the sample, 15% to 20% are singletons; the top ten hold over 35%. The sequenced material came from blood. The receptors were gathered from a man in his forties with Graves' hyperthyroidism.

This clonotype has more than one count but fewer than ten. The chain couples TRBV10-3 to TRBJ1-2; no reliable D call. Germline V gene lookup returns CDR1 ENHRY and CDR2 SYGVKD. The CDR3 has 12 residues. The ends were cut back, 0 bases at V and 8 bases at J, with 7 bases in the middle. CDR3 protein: CAISESTAGYTF. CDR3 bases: TGTGCCATCAGTGAGTCGACGGCCGGCTACACCTTC.

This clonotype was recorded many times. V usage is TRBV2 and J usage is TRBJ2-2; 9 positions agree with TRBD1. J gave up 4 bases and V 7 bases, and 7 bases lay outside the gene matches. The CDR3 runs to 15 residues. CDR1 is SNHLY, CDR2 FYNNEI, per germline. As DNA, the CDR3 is TGTGCCAGCAAGGTGAACAGGGGGCCCACCGGGGAGCTGTTTTTT. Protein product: CASKVNRGPTGELFF.